The 20 T cell receptor beta chains below all came from one sample that was sequenced in a study of blood T cell repertoires in COVID-19. Assay: immunoSEQ multiplex PCR; the TCRdb copy retains only in-frame clones and omits some. In the table there are roughly 190,000 clones, 87% of which are singletons. Sequences were obtained from PBMCs or T cells enriched from blood (not recorded which). The receptors derive from a woman under 40 who had recovered from COVID-19.

The chain couples TRBV19 to TRBJ1-1; no reliable D call. This CDR3 is built from 14 residues. Trimming left V 7 bases short and J 0 bases short, with 12 bases between. CDR1 and CDR2 from the germline V gene are LNHDA and SQIVND (reference sequence). The CDR3 coding sequence is TGTGCCAGTAACCCTGGACTGGTGAACACTGAAGCTTTCTTT. It codes for CASNPGLVNTEAFF. The full variable domain, completed using reference TRBV19 and TRBJ1-1, is DGGITQSPKYLFRKEGQNVTLSCEQNLNHDAMYWYRQDPGQGLRLIYYSQIVNDFQKGDIAEGYSVSREKKESFPLTVTSAQKNPTAFYLCASNPGLVNTEAFFGQGTRLTVV.

About this clone: Other DNA sequences from this sample encode an identical CDR3 as well. The chain has TRBV20-1 and TRBJ1-2, with D hard to call. This CDR3 has 10 amino acids. With 3 bases removed from V and 8 bases from J, the gap between germline ends came to 7 bases. Germline V gene lookup returns CDR1 DFQATT and CDR2 SNEGSKA (reference sequence). The CDR3 is CSASGGGYTF. In DNA form, the CDR3 reads TGCAGTGCTAGTGGAGGCGGCTACACCTTC.

This clone was seen a handful of times. V and J are TRBV3-1 (or the pseudogene TRBV3-2) and TRBJ1-2; the match to TRBD1 covers 9 bases. V trimming: 4 bases; J trimming: 4 bases; junction bases outside the gene matches: 1. Germline CDR1 is LGHDT and CDR2 is YNNKEL (reference sequence). CDR3 size: 13 residues. The CDR3 is CASSPGQGYGYTF. For the CDR3, the DNA is TGTGCCAGCAGCCCGGGACAGGGCTATGGCTACACCTTC.

The CDR3 nucleotides read TGTGCCAGCAGCCAAGGGACAGGGGTGGGGACTAATGAAAAACTGTTTTTT. It yields the protein CASSQGTGVGTNEKLFF. V and J are TRBV3-1 (or the pseudogene TRBV3-2) and TRBJ1-4; 9 nucleotides match TRBD1. Trimming took 1 base from V and 2 from J; bases not matched to a gene: 5. The CDR3 spans 17 residues. CDR1 LGHDT and CDR2 YNNKEL come from the germline V gene (reference sequence).

The CDR3 DNA reads as TGTGCCACCCGCCTCCTATTAAACACCGGGGAGCTGTTTTTT. Its protein product is CATRLLLNTGELFF. This chain uses TRBV15 with TRBJ2-2; unclear D gene. CDR1 and CDR2 from the germline V gene are LNHNV and YYDKDF (reference sequence). V lost 8 bases and J lost 2, with 12 bases in between. This CDR3 spans 14 amino acids.

V and J are TRBV6-2 or TRBV6-3 and TRBJ1-1; maybe TRBD1 (5 bases). Trimming removed 2 bases at V and 8 bases at J, with 15 bases between. This CDR3 comprises 14 residues. Germline CDR1 MNHEY, CDR2 SVGEGT. As DNA, the CDR3 is TGTGCCAGCAGTTACCGGACGGACAAGCCCGAAGCTTTCTTT. Protein product: CASSYRTDKPEAFF.

CDR3 in amino acids: CASRGDHRVSGYTF. The CDR3 DNA sequence: TGTGCCAGCAGGGGAGATCACAGGGTGTCTGGCTACACCTTC. This chain uses TRBV6-6 with TRBJ1-2, with D possibly TRBD1 on 6 matching bases. There are 14 residues in the CDR3. The germline CDR1 and CDR2 sequences are MNHNY and SVGAGI (reference sequence). V gave up 6 bases and J gave up 7 bases, with 18 bases separating them.

This sequence joins TRBV21-1 and TRBJ1-5; TRBD1 was called by the table and not checked on the DNA. TRBV21-1 is described as a pseudogene. This CDR3 spans 14 amino acids. The CDR3 loop reads CASSKGQSNQPQHF. The CDR3, as DNA: TGTGCCAGCAGCAAAGGACAGAGCAATCAGCCCCAGCATTTT.

The sample holds many counts of this clone. The chain is built from TRBV4-2 and TRBJ2-5; 7 bases align to TRBD2. With 4 bases clipped from V and 2 bases from J, the junction kept 10 bases outside the gene matches. Germline V lookup: CDR1 LGHNA, CDR2 YNFKEQ. This CDR3 is built from 16 residues. Written as DNA, the CDR3 is TGTGCCAGCAGCCCCCGGGGGGAGAGGGATCAAGAGACCCAGTACTTC. Its translation: CASSPRGERDQETQYF.

Comment on this clone: The junction departs from germline at one end; a sequencing error may be responsible. The chain couples TRBV7-7 to TRBJ2-5; D perhaps matches TRBD1 (5 bases). The CDR3 covers 16 residues. Germline CDR1 SSHAT, CDR2 FNYEAQ (reference sequence). DNA of the CDR3: TGTGCTAGCAGCTTAAATGCTCTTACAGGATCTCGGACCCAGTACTTC. Translating gives CASSLNALTGSRTQYF.

The chain carries TRBV14 and TRBJ1-5; tentative D call: TRBD1 (6 bases). The CDR3 is 16 amino acids. Trimming took 1 base from V and 1 from J, leaving 11 bases between them. Germline V gene lookup returns CDR1 SGHDN and CDR2 FVKESK. As DNA, the CDR3 is TGTGCCAGCAGCCAAGGGGGGAGGGGGAGCAATCAGCCCCAGCATTTT. It yields the protein CASSQGGRGSNQPQHF.

V usage is TRBV7-3 and J usage is TRBJ1-2; D is undetermined. Trimming stripped 2 bases from V and 0 bases from J, with 7 bases between. Germline loops: CDR1 SGHTA, CDR2 FQGTGA. The CDR3 spans 14 residues. CDR3 DNA: TGTGCCAGCAGCTTAGACGGGTCTAACTATGGCTACACCTTC. It encodes CASSLDGSNYGYTF.

The chain combines TRBV20-1 with TRBJ1-1; a weak D match, TRBD1 (5 bases). The length of the CDR3 is 11 residues. The V gene lost 6 bases and the J gene lost 5 bases, with 10 bases spanning the gap. Germline V CDR1 and CDR2: DFQATT, SNEGSKA (reference sequence). The CDR3, as DNA: TGCAGTGCCGGGGGGAAAACTGAAGCTTTCTTT. This encodes CSAGGKTEAFF.

The J gene is TRBJ1-1, the V gene TRBV11-2; D is perhaps TRBD1 (5 bases). The CDR3 length is 15 residues. CDR1 is SGHAT and CDR2 is FQNNGV in the germline V gene. With 5 bases removed from V and 1 base from J, the gap between germline ends came to 14 bases. The CDR3 bases are TGTGCCAGCAGCGTGGGACTAGGAAAGAACACTGAAGCTTTCTTT. As protein: CASSVGLGKNTEAFF.

This clone was seen only a few times. This chain links TRBV30 with TRBJ1-4; the D is unclear. V was trimmed by 0 bases and J by 4 bases, leaving 6 bases between them. The CDR3 has 13 residues. Germline V gene data show CDR1 as GTSNPN and CDR2 as SVGIG (reference sequence). The CDR3 reads CAWSVYSNEKLFF. CDR3 nucleotide sequence: TGTGCCTGGAGTGTTTACAGTAATGAAAAACTGTTTTTT.

V gene TRBV5-1 combines with J gene TRBJ1-2; 12 bases line up with TRBD1. Trimming removed 4 bases from V and 6 bases from J; junction bases left unmatched: 10. Per the germline V gene, CDR1 is SGHRS and CDR2 is YFSETQ. CDR3 length: 16 residues. The CDR3 protein is CASSTFGTGGRNGYTF. The CDR3 DNA reads TGCGCCAGCAGCACATTCGGGACAGGGGGCAGGAATGGCTACACCTTC.

The V and J genes are TRBV27 and TRBJ1-1, with D perhaps matching TRBD1 (5 bases). Trimming pared 2 bases from V and 0 bases from J, leaving 25 bases between. The CDR3 is 20 amino acids. Per the germline V gene, CDR1 is MNHEY and CDR2 is SMNVEV (reference sequence). The CDR3 loop reads CASSLRRPGGKGLLNTEAFF. The DNA for the CDR3 is TGTGCCAGCAGTTTAAGACGCCCCGGTGGAAAGGGGTTGCTGAACACTGAAGCTTTCTTT.

This clone is categorized as large (0.1 to 1%). The J gene is TRBJ2-7, the V gene TRBV5-6; 8 bases agree with TRBD1. CDR3 length: 16 amino acids. J was trimmed by 3 bases and V by 2 bases; bases with no gene match: 10. Germline CDR1 is SGHDT and CDR2 is YYEEEE. The CDR3 here is CASSFLPGQALYEQYF. The CDR3 DNA reads as TGTGCCAGCAGCTTCCTTCCGGGACAGGCACTCTACGAGCAGTACTTC.

The rearrangement links TRBV6-2 or TRBV6-3 to TRBJ2-7, with 11 bases aligning to TRBD2. Looked up from germline, CDR1 is MNHEY and CDR2 is SVGEGT. The J segment lost 0 bases and the V segment lost 2 bases, leaving 18 bases of the junction unmatched. This CDR3 has 21 amino acids. CDR3 residues: CASSYGSLQLAGAHRSYEQYF. The DNA for the CDR3 is TGTGCCAGCAGTTACGGCAGCTTGCAACTAGCGGGAGCGCACCGCTCCTACGAGCAGTACTTC.

V and J are TRBV7-2 and TRBJ1-2, with D tentatively TRBD1 (6 bases). The CDR3 covers 13 residues. V lost 1 base, J lost 8 bases, and 11 bases lay in between. The germline CDR1 and CDR2 sequences are SGHTA and FQGNSA. This chain's CDR3 is CASSLDRDYGYTF. The CDR3 region has the DNA TGTGCCAGCAGCTTAGACAGGGATTACGGCTACACCTTC.